Below are 4 T cell receptor beta chains sequenced from a single sample in a study of cytomegalovirus exposure and HLA in healthy donors. This table comes from immunoSEQ multiplex PCR, and its TCRdb copy is limited to in-frame clones, with some not included. Here the sample spans roughly 90,000 clones, 85% being singletons. Input material: PBMCs. Receptors originate from a man aged 18 to 29 in good health and CMV-seropositive.

This clone was seen a single time. The chain combines TRBV11-2 with TRBJ2-3; D might be TRBD1 (5 bases). This CDR3 is built from 13 residues. Germline V CDR1 and CDR2: SGHAT, FQNNGV. With 5 bases removed from V and 4 bases from J, the gap between germline ends came to 10 bases. As DNA, the CDR3 is TGTGCCAGCAGCGCTGGGGCCGCAGATACGCAGTATTTT. It is translated as CASSAGAADTQYF.

The V and J genes are TRBV27 and TRBJ2-2; 9 bases are shared with TRBD2. This CDR3 has 23 residues. CDR1 and CDR2 from the germline V gene are MNHEY and SMNVEV (reference sequence). V lost 4 bases and J lost 0; bases outside the gene matches: 24. Here the CDR3 reads CASSSVWPAGGPLTTSNTGELFF. The CDR3 bases are TGTGCCAGCAGTTCGGTTTGGCCAGCGGGAGGCCCTCTGACCACCTCGAACACCGGGGAGCTGTTTTTT.

The rearrangement links TRBV5-4 to TRBJ2-2; 7 bases align to TRBD2. V was clipped by 1 base and J by 2 bases; unmatched bases: 5. Germline V gives CDR1 SGHNT, CDR2 YYREEE (reference sequence). CDR3 size: 16 residues. CDR3 protein: CASSLWGGSNTGELFF. The CDR3 DNA sequence: TGTGCCAGCAGCTTGTGGGGCGGGAGCAACACCGGGGAGCTGTTTTTT.

This clone has only one observation. This chain connects TRBV7-7 to TRBJ2-3, with 8 bases that match TRBD2. J was trimmed by 4 bases and V by 5 bases; bases with no gene match: 11. Germline V lookup: CDR1 SSHAT, CDR2 FNYEAQ (reference sequence). CDR3 size: 16 residues. CDR3 in amino acids: CASSPGASGLADTQYF. The CDR3 coding sequence is TGTGCCAGCAGCCCCGGGGCTAGCGGGTTGGCAGATACGCAGTATTTT.